This T cell receptor beta chain was documented in a study of T cell repertoires in cytomegalovirus infection. Overall study: In public TCR beta signatures, there were indications of both CMV infection and matching HLA type. Study-wide results and limits: The study found HLA-C-restricted CMV-specific TCR beta clonotypes dominating the ex vivo response.

In regard to this clonotype: Its antigen is still unknown.

In TCRdb, the reads were re-called with MiXCR into one record per CDR3 protein. The table records roughly 500,000 distinct CDR3 sequences, around 11% of them present only once. Germline CDR1 is SGHDN and CDR2 is FVKESK. The length of the CDR3 is 15 residues. V was cut by 3 bases and J by 9 bases, with 17 bases left in between. V is TRBV14 and J is TRBJ1-4; D is possibly TRBD1 (5 bases). Sequenced input: PBMCs. The clonotype comes from a human donor in good health (CMV status not recorded). Some clones in this sample may be carry-over from other donors' samples. DNA for the CDR3: TGTGCCAGCAGCCACTGGACATCGCATGGGCAAAAACTGTTTTTT. Translating gives CASSHWTSHGQKLFF.